One and the same sample provided the 26 T cell receptor beta chains below, sequenced in a study of CD8 T cells in ankylosing spondylitis. TCRdb reanalysed the 5' RACE reads using MiXCR and keeps one entry per CDR3 protein. The sample carries 200,000 to 300,000 distinct CDR3 sequences, roughly 32% recorded once. The sequenced sample consisted of blood, either unsorted or a sorted T cell fraction (not recorded which). These receptors were obtained from a male donor with ankylosing spondylitis or in good health (not recorded which).

V is TRBV30 and J is TRBJ1-5; maybe TRBD1 (6 bases). Trimming left V 3 bases short and J 5 bases short, with 14 bases between. This CDR3 spans 14 amino acids. Per germline, CDR1 GTSNPN and CDR2 SVGIG (reference sequence). CDR3 protein: CAWRGGTHDQPQHF. The CDR3 bases are TGTGCCTGGAGAGGCGGGACACATGATCAGCCCCAGCATTTT.

This clonotype has a handful of counts. The V call is TRBV5-1, the J call TRBJ2-7; a weak D match, TRBD2 (6 bases). Germline lookup yields CDR1 SGHRS and CDR2 YFSETQ. Trimming pared 4 bases from V and 3 bases from J, leaving 20 bases between. CDR3 size: 16 residues. CDR3 region: CASSVSGPPASYEQYF. CDR3 DNA sequence: TGCGCCAGCAGCGTAAGCGGGCCCCCCGCGAGCTACGAGCAGTACTTC. Drawing the rest from reference TRBV5-1 and TRBJ2-7, the complete variable domain is KAGVTQTPRYLIKTRGQQVTLSCSPISGHRSVSWYQQTPGQGLQFLFEYFSETQRNKGNFPGRFSGRQFSNSRSEMNVSTLELGDSALYLCASSVSGPPASYEQYFGPGTRLTVT.

The gene calls are TRBV15 and TRBJ1-5; D call uncertain. Germline lookup yields CDR1 LNHNV and CDR2 YYDKDF (reference sequence). The CDR3 spans 13 residues. V was trimmed by 0 bases and J by 5 bases, leaving 5 bases between them. The CDR3 reads CATSRDAHQPQHF. The CDR3 coding sequence is TGTGCCACCAGCAGAGATGCTCATCAGCCCCAGCATTTT.

This chain links TRBV20-1 with TRBJ2-7, with 11 bases lining up with TRBD1. Germline V lookup: CDR1 DFQATT, CDR2 SNEGSKA (reference sequence). This CDR3 is 15 amino acids long. The V and J ends lost 3 bases and 5 bases, in that order; junction bases with no gene match: 9. In DNA, the CDR3 is TGCAGTGCTAGGGACGTCCGGACAGGGGGCCACGAGCAGTACTTC. Its protein product is CSARDVRTGGHEQYF.

J is TRBJ2-2 and V is TRBV5-1; TRBD2 aligns across 7 bases. Germline trimming cut 2 bases from V and 7 bases from J; bases unmatched to any gene: 11. The CDR3 covers 16 residues. Germline V gene lookup returns CDR1 SGHRS and CDR2 YFSETQ. In DNA, the CDR3 is TGCGCCAGCAGCTTATTTCCGGGAGGAGGTAGCGGGGAGCTGTTTTTT. It codes for CASSLFPGGGSGELFF.

This clonotype has a handful of counts. The chain recombines TRBV11-2 with TRBJ2-7; D perhaps matches TRBD1 (5 bases). V was trimmed by 0 bases and J by 6 bases, leaving 15 bases between them. The CDR3 covers 15 residues. CDR1 and CDR2 from the germline V gene are SGHAT and FQNNGV. As DNA, the CDR3 is TGTGCCAGCAGCTTAGATATGGGGAAGGGGCGCGAGCAGTACTTC. This translates into CASSLDMGKGREQYF. Full variable domain (missing parts from reference TRBV11-2 and TRBJ2-7): EAGVAQSPRYKIIEKRQSVAFWCNPISGHATLYWYQQILGQGPKLLIQFQNNGVVDDSQLPKDRFSAERLKGVDSTLKIQPAKLEDSAVYLCASSLDMGKGREQYFGPGTRLTVT.

The CDR3 sequence: CASSLIPAGGNEQFF. CDR3 DNA sequence: TGTGCCAGCAGCTTAATTCCAGCGGGGGGGAATGAGCAGTTCTTC. The rearrangement links TRBV7-3 to TRBJ2-1; 10 bases line up with TRBD2. Germline V gene data show CDR1 as SGHTA and CDR2 as FQGTGA. J was trimmed by 7 bases and V by 1 base; bases with no gene match: 4. The CDR3 contains 15 residues. Drawing the rest from reference TRBV7-3 and TRBJ2-1, the complete variable domain is GAGVSQTPSNKVTEKGKYVELRCDPISGHTALYWYRQSLGQGPEFLIYFQGTGAADDSGLPNDRFFAVRPEGSVSTLKIQRTERGDSAVYLCASSLIPAGGNEQFFGPGTRLTVL.

The V call is TRBV11-2, the J call TRBJ2-3; possible D gene TRBD1, 6 bases. CDR1 and CDR2 from the germline V gene are SGHAT and FQNNGV. Trimming stripped 0 bases from V and 4 bases from J, with 14 bases between. CDR3 length equals 16 residues. Written as DNA, the CDR3 is TGTGCCAGCAGCTTAGATGGTTACGCAGGGGCAGATACGCAGTATTTT. Protein product: CASSLDGYAGADTQYF.

The chain is built from TRBV4-1 and TRBJ2-7; D is undetermined. Trimming shortened V by 4 bases and J by 1 base, and 8 bases separated the two germline ends. CDR3 size: 13 residues. Germline assignment: CDR1 MGHRA and CDR2 YSYEKL. DNA for the CDR3: TGCGCCAGCAGCCCAAGACAATCCTACGAGCAGTACTTC. It codes for CASSPRQSYEQYF.

The chain combines TRBV3-1 with TRBJ2-3; TRBD2 aligns across 9 bases. The CDR3 totals 16 residues. Trimming removed 4 bases from V and 3 bases from J; junction bases left unmatched: 8. Germline V gives CDR1 LGHDT, CDR2 YNNKEL (reference sequence). CDR3 DNA sequence: TGTGCCAGCAGCCCCACAACAGCGGGGGGAACAGATACGCAGTATTTT. This translates into CASSPTTAGGTDTQYF.

The rearrangement uses TRBV7-2 and TRBJ2-3, with D perhaps being TRBD1 or TRBD2 (6 bases each). The germline V gene has CDR1 SGHTA and CDR2 FQGNSA. The V and J ends lost 1 base and 9 bases respectively, with 17 bases between them. The CDR3 runs to 15 residues. The CDR3 loop is CASSLVSGAKDTQYF. DNA of the CDR3: TGTGCCAGCAGCTTAGTTTCGGGGGCTAAAGACACGCAGTATTTT.

This clonotype was picked up a small number of times. The chain has TRBV29-1 and TRBJ2-1; D is undetermined. Trimming stripped 8 bases from V and 9 bases from J, with 14 bases between. This CDR3 is built from 11 residues. CDR1 is SQVTM and CDR2 is ANQGSEA in the germline V gene. Written as DNA, the CDR3 is TGCAGCTCCCGCGAGCGAGTTGAGCAGTTCTTC. Translation gives CSSRERVEQFF.

This chain joins TRBV11-2 and TRBJ2-7, with D possibly matching TRBD1 (6 bases). The CDR3 covers 15 residues. Trimming took off 7 bases at V and 2 bases at J, with 18 bases between the two ends. Germline CDR1 and CDR2: SGHAT and FQNNGV. CDR3 sequence: CASTPVRDNTYEQYF. For the CDR3, the DNA is TGTGCCAGCACTCCCGTCCGGGACAACACCTACGAGCAGTACTTC.

The chain employs TRBV5-5 and TRBJ2-7; TRBD2 is a possible D gene (5 bases). Between the trimmed V and J ends, which lost 3 bases and 2 bases, there was a span of 15 bases. This CDR3 spans 15 amino acids. Germline CDR1 is SGHKS and CDR2 is YYEKEE (reference sequence). As DNA, the CDR3 is TGTGCCAGCAGCTCCCTACCTCGGGGAACCTACGAGCAGTACTTC. It translates to CASSSLPRGTYEQYF.

The sample holds a few counts of this clonotype. The V gene is TRBV12-3 or TRBV12-4, the J gene TRBJ2-7; 8 bases fit TRBD1. V shed 4 bases, J shed 3 bases, and the junction held 2 bases outside the gene matches. The CDR3 runs to 13 residues. This chain's CDR3 is CASSSRGLYEQYF. The CDR3 bases are TGTGCCAGCAGTTCCAGGGGGCTCTACGAGCAGTACTTC.

This clonotype has only a few counts. The V call is TRBV5-1, the J call TRBJ2-7, with 8 bases fitting TRBD1. The V segment lost 0 bases and the J segment 6 bases; nucleotides outside the gene matches: 5. CDR3 size: 14 residues. The germline CDR1 and CDR2 sequences are SGHRS and YFSETQ. CDR3 loop: CASSLGTGSLEQYF. Written as DNA, the CDR3 is TGCGCCAGCAGCTTGGGGACAGGGTCTCTCGAGCAGTACTTC.

V gene TRBV29-1 combines with J gene TRBJ1-2; D is ambiguous. The CDR3 is 14 amino acids. Germline CDR1 SQVTM, CDR2 ANQGSEA. The V and J ends lost 4 bases and 7 bases respectively, with 19 bases between them. The CDR3 reads CSVVGIFSAGGYTF. The CDR3 DNA sequence: TGCAGCGTTGTCGGTATCTTTTCGGCCGGTGGCTACACCTTC.

CDR3 region: CASRPQGASNEQYF. CDR3 in DNA: TGTGCCAGCAGACCTCAGGGGGCGAGCAACGAGCAGTACTTC. V usage is TRBV6-1 and J usage is TRBJ2-7; 8 positions agree with TRBD1. Trimming removed 6 bases from V and 5 bases from J; junction bases left unmatched: 9. The CDR3 length is 14 residues. Germline-derived CDR1 and CDR2 are MNHNS and SASEGT.

The chain uses TRBV15 and TRBJ2-3, with D hard to call. The V end lost 0 bases, the J end lost 0 bases, and 7 bases lay between the germline ends. The CDR3 is made up of 15 amino acids. Germline V gene sequence: CDR1 LNHNV, CDR2 YYDKDF (reference sequence). The CDR3 loop reads CATSREAGSTDTQYF. CDR3 nucleotides: TGTGCCACCAGCAGAGAAGCAGGCAGCACAGATACGCAGTATTTT.

V usage is TRBV4-1 and J usage is TRBJ2-5; no reliable D call. This CDR3 is 16 amino acids long. CDR1 MGHRA and CDR2 YSYEKL come from the germline V gene. V lost 0 bases, J lost 4 bases, and 15 bases lay in between. CDR3 coding DNA: TGCGCCAGCAGCCAAGAGCCCGACGGATGGTCAGAGACCCAGTACTTC. As protein: CASSQEPDGWSETQYF.

This clonotype was seen once. The chain has TRBV19 and TRBJ1-5; D unresolved. Trimming cost V 8 bases and J 4 bases, with 12 bases left between them. CDR3 length: 13 residues. CDR1 and CDR2 (germline): LNHDA, SQIVND (reference sequence). DNA for the CDR3: TGTGCCAGTGGGGTCCTGGGAAATCAGCCCCAGCATTTT. Protein sequence: CASGVLGNQPQHF.

This clonotype has only a few counts. The chain has TRBV12-3 or TRBV12-4 and TRBJ1-1; 11 positions match TRBD1. The CDR3 runs to 15 residues. Unmatched junction bases numbered 4, after V lost 6 bases and J lost 1 base. The CDR3 loop is CASRDRGRPNTEAFF. The CDR3 nucleotides read TGTGCCAGCAGGGACAGGGGGCGACCGAACACTGAAGCTTTCTTT.

The chain employs TRBV20-1 and TRBJ1-4, with D unresolved. The CDR3 contains 13 residues. V was clipped by 6 bases and J by 0 bases, with 8 bases between them. CDR1 DFQATT and CDR2 SNEGSKA come from the germline V gene (reference sequence). The DNA of the CDR3 is TGCAGTGCCCCCGACGCAACTAATGAAAAACTGTTTTTT. It codes for CSAPDATNEKLFF.

Comment on this clonotype: The junction and the germline gene differ at one end; a read error may be behind it. This chain uses TRBV5-1 with TRBJ1-2, with a tentative D call TRBD1 (5 bases). CDR1 SGHRS and CDR2 YFSETQ come from the germline V gene. The CDR3 has 12 amino acids. The CDR3 here is CASSLAGTPPNF. CDR3 DNA: TGCGCCAGCAGCTTGGCCGGGACTCCCCCCAACTTC.

This clonotype was seen a few times. The genes are TRBV29-1 and TRBJ2-3, with D possibly matching TRBD2 (6 bases). The CDR3 extends over 12 amino acids. CDR1 is SQVTM, CDR2 ANQGSEA, per germline. Trimming left V 6 bases short and J 5 bases short, with 12 bases between. CDR3 in amino acids: CSVPRGKDTQYF. Written as DNA, the CDR3 is TGCAGCGTACCCCGGGGGAAAGATACGCAGTATTTT.

This clonotype occurred a few times. The chain has TRBV20-1 and TRBJ2-2, with D perhaps assigned TRBD1 or TRBD2 (5 bases each). CDR1 and CDR2 from the germline V gene are DFQATT and SNEGSKA (reference sequence). The CDR3 consists of 11 residues. Trimming removed 4 bases from V and 11 bases from J, with 11 bases in between. CDR3 sequence: CSAIEGRELFF. The DNA for the CDR3 is TGCAGTGCTATAGAGGGACGAGAGCTGTTTTTT.